These T cell receptor beta chains were read from a single sample in a study of blood T cell repertoires in COVID-19. This table comes from immunoSEQ multiplex PCR, and its TCRdb copy is limited to in-frame clones, with some not included. There are some 200,000 clones in the sample; about 72% occur only once, and roughly a sixth lies in the top ten. The sample taken for sequencing was PBMCs or T cells enriched from blood (not recorded which). Source of these receptors: a woman between 50 and 59 years old who had recovered from COVID-19. Both conserved end residues are part of each CDR3.

J | V | CDR3
TRBJ2-6 | TRBV2 | CASPSSVGANVLTF
TRBJ2-7 | TRBV7-2 | CASSLALSGNHEQYF
TRBJ2-2 | TRBV15 | CATSRGTFGDTGELFF
TRBJ2-1 | TRBV29-1 | CSVQLGVGLGEQFF
TRBJ1-3 | TRBV25-1 | CASRQTSGNTIYF
TRBJ2-3 | TRBV7-3 | CASSQNGGTDTQYF
TRBJ2-1 | TRBV5-6 | CASSRAGPRDEQFF
TRBJ2-2 | TRBV7-2 | CASSLGGQGSGELFF
TRBJ2-7 | TRBV28 | CASVGAPSYEQYF
TRBJ2-7 | TRBV28 | CASSASGTGFPYEQYF
TRBJ1-6 | TRBV27 | CASSFQGTNSPLHF
TRBJ2-3 | TRBV29-1 | CSAGTDTQYF
TRBJ2-3 | TRBV10-2 | CASSDGSGSAADTQYF
TRBJ1-5 | TRBV29-1 | CSVVWGVNQPQHF
TRBJ1-1 | TRBV7-9 | CASSLPGNTEAFF
TRBJ1-1 | TRBV28 | CASSPLNTEAFF
TRBJ2-7 | TRBV30 | CAWSVGQGGNEQYF
TRBJ2-5 | TRBV27 | CASIARPRAGETQYF
TRBJ2-1 | TRBV5-6 | CASSLTGGNEQFF
TRBJ1-2 | TRBV28 | CASSVQGYGYTF
TRBJ2-2 | TRBV5-1 | CASSLQTSSGELFF
TRBJ2-7 | TRBV24-1 | CATSDGSEGKQYF
TRBJ2-2 | TRBV18 | CASSPLSLTGTTGELFF
TRBJ1-1 | TRBV19 | CASSRGGRRAPEAFF
TRBJ2-7 | TRBV7-2 | CASSPGQARAYEQYF
TRBJ1-1 | TRBV11-3 | CASSDRGFTEAFF
TRBJ1-2 | TRBV29-1 | CSVPREGGYGYTF
TRBJ2-2 | TRBV3-1/TRBV3-2 | CASSLRSTGELFF
TRBJ2-5 | TRBV9 | CASSVDLGVGSGETQYF
TRBJ1-3 | TRBV19 | CASREGGSGNTIYF
TRBJ1-2 | TRBV5-1 | CASSTNRGQDYGYTF
TRBJ1-2 | TRBV7-2 | CASSLARVGGYTF
TRBJ1-5 | TRBV28 | CASSLLGRGGAGNQPQHF
TRBJ2-3 | TRBV7-6 | CASSLGTLSSTDTQYF
TRBJ2-5 | TRBV5-1 | CASSSRGVGYQETQYF
TRBJ2-7 | TRBV5-1 | CASSILPGPGEYEQYF
TRBJ2-1 | TRBV15 | CATSTSRVGVTYNEQFF
TRBJ2-7 | TRBV6-5 | CASSYAGTGGYEQYF
TRBJ2-1 | TRBV11-2 | CASSLPGSHEQFF
TRBJ2-7 | TRBV19 | CASSMNPGRGGHEQYF
TRBJ1-5 | TRBV7-9 | CAIQQGSGNQPQHF
TRBJ2-2 | TRBV6-6 | CASTALSRNTGELFF
TRBJ2-3 | TRBV24-1 | CATSVQDPSTDTQYF
TRBJ2-1 | TRBV6-2/TRBV6-3 | CASSRTSGRANEQFF
TRBJ1-6 | TRBV23-1 | CASSQSISGTYSPLHF
TRBJ1-2 | TRBV3-1/TRBV3-2 | CASSQEGRGYGYTF